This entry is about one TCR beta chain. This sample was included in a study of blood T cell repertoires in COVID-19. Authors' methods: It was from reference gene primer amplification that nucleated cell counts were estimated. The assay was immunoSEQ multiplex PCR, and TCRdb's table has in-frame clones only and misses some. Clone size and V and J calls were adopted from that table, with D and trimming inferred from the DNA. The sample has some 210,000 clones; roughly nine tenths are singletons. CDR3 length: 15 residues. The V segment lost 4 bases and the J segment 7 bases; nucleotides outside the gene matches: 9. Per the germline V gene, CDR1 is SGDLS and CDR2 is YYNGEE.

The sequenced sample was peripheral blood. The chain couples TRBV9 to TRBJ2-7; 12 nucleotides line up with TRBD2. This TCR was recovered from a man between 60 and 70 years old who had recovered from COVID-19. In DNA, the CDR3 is TGTGCCAGCAGCTCGACGGGACTAGCGGGTGGAGAGCAGTACTTC. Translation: CASSSTGLAGGEQYF.